This is a list of T cell receptor beta chains from one sample in a study of control samples from healthy donors and cancer patients. The table came from immunoSEQ multiplex PCR; TCRdb's copy has only in-frame clones and leaves some out. The data contain roughly 45,000 clones, about 86% of them singletons. Sequenced: PBMCs. The receptors originated from a woman between 50 and 59 years old with lung cancer. The CDR3 runs from the conserved cysteine through the conserved F or W. Fields, in order: V gene, clone size, D gene, J gene, CDR3 DNA, CDR3 protein. D genes are given only for firm matches. Clone size is shown for a subset of rows, as once, few, many or a class of expanded clone.

TRBV9	.	.	TRBJ2-5	TGTGCCAGCAGCGTAGCCCAGGGAGAGACCCAGTACTTC	CASSVAQGETQYF
TRBV7-3	.	.	TRBJ2-3	TGTGCCAGCAGCTTAAATCGCGGATTCACAGATACGCAGTATTTT	CASSLNRGFTDTQYF
TRBV6-1	.	.	TRBJ2-7	TGTGCCAGCAGTGAAGGACAGATTTACGAGCAGTACTTC	CASSEGQIYEQYF
TRBV12-3/TRBV12-4	few	.	TRBJ1-4	TGTGCCAGCAGTCGACAGATCGAAAAACTGTTTTTT	CASSRQIEKLFF
TRBV6-5	.	.	TRBJ1-4	TGTGCCAGCAGTTCTTTCGGTAGTACTAATGAAAAACTGTTTTTT	CASSSFGSTNEKLFF
TRBV27	.	.	TRBJ1-5	TGTGCCAGCAGTTTGATGGGGGGAAGCAATCAGCCCCAGCATTTT	CASSLMGGSNQPQHF
TRBV6-1	.	TRBD2	TRBJ2-3	TGTGCCAGCAGTGGGGCGGGGCGCGGGGGAGGGATTGGCACAGATACGCAGTATTTT	CASSGAGRGGGIGTDTQYF
TRBV6-2/TRBV6-3	.	.	TRBJ1-1	TGTGCCAGCAGTGGGTCTGAAGCTTTCTTT	CASSGSEAFF
TRBV3-1/TRBV3-2	.	TRBD1	TRBJ1-3	TGTGCCAGCAGAGGGACAGGATCTGGAAACACCATATATTTT	CASRGTGSGNTIYF
TRBV7-9	.	.	TRBJ2-3	TGTGCCAGCGTTACTAGCACAGATACGCAGTATTTT	CASVTSTDTQYF
TRBV13	.	.	TRBJ1-2	TGTGCCAGCAGCTTAGAGCGCGGCTTAGATGGCTACACCTTC	CASSLERGLDGYTF
TRBV21-1	.	.	TRBJ1-1	TGTGCCAGCAGCATTCGCAGGGGGCCGGGGGGAGCTTTCTTT	CASSIRRGPGGAFF
TRBV3-1/TRBV3-2	.	.	TRBJ1-1	TGTGCCAGCAACTCTGTGAACACTGAAGCTTTCTTT	CASNSVNTEAFF
TRBV12-3/TRBV12-4	.	.	TRBJ2-1	TGTGCCAGCAGTTGGCAAAGAGGGAATGAGCAGTTCTTC	CASSWQRGNEQFF
TRBV4-1	.	.	TRBJ2-7	TGCGCCAGCAGCCAAGATTACCCGGGTATGAGGTCCTACGAGCAGTACTTC	CASSQDYPGMRSYEQYF
TRBV5-1	.	TRBD1	TRBJ1-2	TGCGCCAGCAGCTTGGGACAGGGGATATATGGCTACACCTTC	CASSLGQGIYGYTF
TRBV15	.	.	TRBJ1-1	TGTGCCACCAGCAGAGATAAGACAGGGAACACTGAAGCTTTCTTT	CATSRDKTGNTEAFF
TRBV27	.	.	TRBJ1-2	TGTGCCAGCAGTTTGGGCCCAACCTCCTATGGCTACACCTTC	CASSLGPTSYGYTF
TRBV14	.	.	TRBJ1-1	TGTGCCAGCAGCCAAGTTACAGGGAAGTACACTGAAGCTTTCTTT	CASSQVTGKYTEAFF
TRBV30	.	.	TRBJ1-2	TGTGCCTCCGGGACATCAGAAGGCTACACCTTC	CASGTSEGYTF
TRBV28	.	TRBD1	TRBJ1-5	TGTGCCAGCAGTTTACCACAGGGGCCCGAGGGGCCCCAGCATTTT	CASSLPQGPEGPQHF
TRBV5-1	once	TRBD1	TRBJ1-1	TGCGCCAGCAGCTTGACTGGGACAGCGAACACTGAAGCTTTCTTT	CASSLTGTANTEAFF
TRBV6-5	.	.	TRBJ1-4	TGTGCCAGCAGAAACAGGGCGGCTAATGAAAAACTGTTTTTT	CASRNRAANEKLFF
TRBV11-3	.	.	TRBJ1-1	TGTGCCAGCAGCTTATCCAGGGTGAACACTGAAGCTTTCTTT	CASSLSRVNTEAFF
TRBV18	.	.	TRBJ2-6	TGTGCCAGCTCACCACCCGGAGGGGGGCCTGGGGCCAACGTCCTGACTTTC	CASSPPGGGPGANVLTF
TRBV18	once	.	TRBJ2-1	TGTGCCAGCTCACCACTACAGGGAATCTCCTACAATGAGCAGTTCTTC	CASSPLQGISYNEQFF
TRBV27	.	TRBD2	TRBJ2-3	TGTGCCAGCAGTTTTGCGGGGGGACCAGGGCGCACAGATACGCAGTATTTT	CASSFAGGPGRTDTQYF
TRBV11-3	few	TRBD1	TRBJ2-7	TGTGCCAGCAGCTTAGGAACAGGGGCCCACGAGCAGTACTTC	CASSLGTGAHEQYF
TRBV9	.	TRBD1	TRBJ2-1	TGTGCCAGCAGCGCGCCACAGGGGGACGAGCAGTTCTTC	CASSAPQGDEQFF
TRBV9	.	TRBD1	TRBJ1-1	TGTGCCAGCAGCGTAGGGGGACAGATGAACACTGAAGCTTTCTTT	CASSVGGQMNTEAFF
TRBV7-2	.	.	TRBJ1-4	TGTGCCAGCAGCCCCCACGGGGGGGCGGGAAAACTGTTTTTT	CASSPHGGAGKLFF
TRBV2	once	.	TRBJ1-1	TGTGCCAGCAGGGCCCTCGGGAACACTGAAGCTTTCTTT	CASRALGNTEAFF
TRBV7-8	.	.	TRBJ1-1	TGTGCCAGCAGCTTGACAGGGAACACTGAAGCTTTCTTT	CASSLTGNTEAFF
TRBV28	.	TRBD1	TRBJ2-7	TGTGCCAGCAGAGGGGACAGATACGAGCAGTACTTC	CASRGDRYEQYF
TRBV20-1	.	.	TRBJ1-3	TGCAGTGCTAGTGGTGGAAACACCATATATTTT	CSASGGNTIYF
TRBV5-1	.	TRBD1	TRBJ2-7	TGCGCCAGCAGCTTGCGGACAGGGAACGAGCAGTACTTC	CASSLRTGNEQYF
TRBV27	.	TRBD1	TRBJ2-2	TGTGCCAGCAGTTACTCGCTGACAGGGGGGCCAACCGGGGAGCTGTTTTTT	CASSYSLTGGPTGELFF
TRBV9	once	TRBD2	TRBJ2-2	TGTGCCAGCAGCGCTGGGAGGGGACGCGGCACCGGGGAGCTGTTTTTT	CASSAGRGRGTGELFF
TRBV24-1	.	.	TRBJ1-3	TGTGCCACCAGTGATAGCGGGGGGACAGGAAACACCATATATTTT	CATSDSGGTGNTIYF
TRBV5-6	few	TRBD1	TRBJ1-3	TGTGCCAGCAGCTTGAGACAGGGGCTATACACCATATATTTT	CASSLRQGLYTIYF
TRBV7-2	.	TRBD2	TRBJ2-3	TGTGCCAGCAGCTGGGGTCGGAGCGGGGGGTCAGATACGCAGTATTTT	CASSWGRSGGSDTQYF
TRBV6-5	.	.	TRBJ2-5	TGTGCCAGCAGCCGGAACAGGGACCAAGAGACCCAGTACTTC	CASSRNRDQETQYF
TRBV27	.	.	TRBJ2-3	TGTGCCAGCAGTTCCCTGGGCACAGATACGCAGTATTTT	CASSSLGTDTQYF
TRBV12-5	.	TRBD1	TRBJ1-5	TGTGCTAGTGGCCCCCTGACAGGGAGCAATCAGCCCCAGCATTTT	CASGPLTGSNQPQHF
TRBV5-5	.	.	TRBJ1-6	TGTGCCAGCAGCCTACAGGGAACCTACTATAATTCACCCCTCCACTTT	CASSLQGTYYNSPLHF
TRBV4-3	.	.	TRBJ1-3	TGCGCCAGCAGCCAAGATCGGCAGAACTCTGGAAACACCATATATTTT	CASSQDRQNSGNTIYF
TRBV5-6	.	TRBD2	TRBJ2-3	TGTGCCAGCAGCTTGGCGGGGAGGGAACGGTTCGATGTCACAGATACGCAGTATTTT	CASSLAGRERFDVTDTQYF
TRBV7-2	.	.	TRBJ1-4	TGTGCCAGCAGCCCTTGGACAGCAACTAATGAAAAACTGTTTTTT	CASSPWTATNEKLFF
TRBV24-1	few	TRBD1	TRBJ2-7	TGTGCCACCAGTGACCCGGGACAGGGGGCACACGAGCAGTACTTC	CATSDPGQGAHEQYF
TRBV2	.	TRBD1	TRBJ1-1	TGTGCCAGTAGGGACAGGGGAACCTCTGAAGCTTTCTTT	CASRDRGTSEAFF
TRBV19	.	.	TRBJ1-1	TGTGCCAGTAGAACAGGTCCATTATTGGAAGCTTTCTTT	CASRTGPLLEAFF
TRBV6-5	.	.	TRBJ2-2	TGTGCCAGCAAGGACAGTAACACCGGGGAGCTGTTTTTT	CASKDSNTGELFF
TRBV7-9	.	TRBD1	TRBJ2-7	TGTGCCAGCAGCTGGGACAGTACCTACGAGCAGTACTTC	CASSWDSTYEQYF
TRBV29-1	.	.	TRBJ1-1	TGCAGCGTTGAGGCAGGGATGAACACTGAAGCTTTCTTT	CSVEAGMNTEAFF
TRBV13	.	.	TRBJ1-1	TGTGCCTGTGATAGGGCAGGTGGGGGGAACACTGAAGCTTTCTTT	CACDRAGGGNTEAFF
TRBV6-5	.	TRBD1	TRBJ1-1	TGTGCCAGCAGACGCAAAGACAGGGGTGCCACTGAAGCTTTCTTT	CASRRKDRGATEAFF
TRBV7-2	few	.	TRBJ2-2	TGTGCCAGCGCCAGAGGCGGCACCGGGGAGCTGTTTTTT	CASARGGTGELFF
TRBV5-1	few	.	TRBJ1-1	TGCGCCAGCAGCCCCGGAGGCTTGAACACTGAAGCTTTCTTT	CASSPGGLNTEAFF
TRBV21-1	once	.	TRBJ1-2	TGTGCCAGCAGCAAGACAGGGGATGGCTACACCTTC	CASSKTGDGYTF